This note documents a single T cell receptor beta chain sequence. Its binding antigen is unknown. The sample holds no much larger clone one base away, and base qualities are not on file. The sample's time point, from its label and the paper: baseline before first vaccination. The vaccinee samples were drawn from two UK trials, COV001 and COV002, one of which was a single-blind randomized controlled phase 2/3 trial testing AZD1222 (ChAdOx1 nCoV-19) in healthy adults. For TCRbeta chain sequencing, PBMC samples were collected from trial participants at day 0 and at day 28 after the second dose. This specimen comes from a study of T cell responses to AZD1222 COVID-19 vaccine (TCRdb year 2021). Regarding the study in general: AZD1222 recipients whose second dose came at about 4 weeks and those whose second dose came at about 12 weeks were combined into one group, since spike-specific TCR depth and breadth did not differ between the two schedules. A total of approximately 240 trial participants underwent TCR sequencing, of whom some 210 received two doses of AZD1222 and 26 received two doses of the MenACWY control vaccine. Trial participants were enrolled into age subgroups of 18-55, 56-69 and 70-plus years, which contained around 150, 28 and 57 TCR-sequenced participants, respectively. Points the paper makes about the study in general: No day 14 peak-response samples were available, so repertoires were characterized only after the peak T cell response. After two AZD1222 doses, both the breadth and the depth of spike-specific TCRs were significantly higher than at day 0 and than in MenACWY recipients. CD4 TCRs associated with the vaccine covered the entire spike protein, and the dominant responses were in regions 160-218 and 743-854. Conclusions about previously exposed vaccinees are limited, since just a handful of AZD1222 recipients were seropositive for SARS-CoV-2 at baseline. Most participants were white British and females outnumbered males, and the authors suggested that clonal diversity may have been underestimated. In the small 56-69-year group, the increase in depth fell short of significance, most likely because of low power. Nearly half of unique spike-specific TCRs reportedly recognized epitopes outside regions mutated in the B.1.351 and B.1.1.7 variants.

After removal of 4 bases from V and 4 bases from J, the junction retains 3 bases not matched to a gene. The germline V gene (reference sequence) yields LNHDA for CDR1 and SQIVND for CDR2. The CDR3 has 13 amino acids, counting the end cysteine and phenylalanine. CDR3 DNA is the only sequence kept; it has 39 bases, read in frame from the first base. The CDR3 regions of human TCRbeta chains were analyzed by immunosequencing. Concerning the study's data processing: TCRs in the repertoires were matched against a reference library of SARS-CoV-2-specific TCRs that had been generated with the MIRA antigen-specificity platform. Breadth was defined as the fraction of unique TCRs that were SARS-CoV-2-associated, and depth was defined as the fraction of total T cells that were SARS-CoV-2-associated. Using the MIRA data, each spike-specific TCR was mapped to the spike region that the TCR reacts to and placed in a CD4 or CD8 class. Log10-transformed breadth and depth values were compared by one-way ANOVA with Sidak's multiple comparisons tests. As stored in TCRdb, this immuneACCESS dataset retains in-frame rearrangements with V and J assigned. A fraction of the clones does not appear; measured against another copy, unresolved V genes explain less than half of the discrepancy, and the remainder lacks a known reason. From that table come the V and J calls and clone size; the DNA was used to work out D and trimming. The sample table holds 150,000 to 160,000 clones, of which 88% were seen once. The leading ten clones occupy roughly 2.9% of the sample.

Recombination connected TRBV19 to TRBJ1-1, with 7 junctional bases fitting TRBD1. This sequence originates from an adult in good health. This sample comprised peripheral blood, obtained on day 0 of AZD1222 vaccination. DNA sequence: TGTGCCAGTAGTACAGGGGGTGGCACTGAAGCTTTCTTT. The encoded protein is CASSTGGGTEAFF.